This TCR beta chain was sequenced during a study of blood T cell repertoires in COVID-19. About the study: PBMCs, B-cell-depleted T cells, or T cells were the source of the cDNA or gDNA that made up the material.

The trim removed 0 bases at V and 4 bases at J, leaving 5 bases unmatched. CDR1 and CDR2 (germline): SGHDT, YYEEEE. The CDR3 has 16 residues. This clone is a singleton in its sample. Enrolled during active infection, Seattle patients were then followed longitudinally. Assay used: immunoSEQ multiplex PCR; TCRdb lists only in-frame clones, some missing. The table shows about 160,000 clones, with around 93% occurring only once. The sample comprised peripheral blood. The clonotype originates from a man under 40 with COVID-19, enrolled during active disease. This chain links TRBV5-6 with TRBJ2-1, with 9 bases fitting TRBD2. CDR3 in DNA: TGTGCCAGCAGCTTGGATCCACTAGCGGGTTACAATGAGCAGTTCTTC. Protein: CASSLDPLAGYNEQFF.